This T cell receptor beta chain is from a study of blood T cell repertoires in COVID-19. Authors' analysis steps: Reference gene primer amplification yielded estimated nucleated cell counts. The repertoire was sequenced with immunoSEQ multiplex PCR; TCRdb's copy has only in-frame clones and lacks some. From that table come the V and J calls and clone size; the DNA was used to work out D and trimming. Of about 140,000 clones listed, 77% are singletons. The sequenced sample was peripheral blood. The sequence was collected from a woman between 45 and 60 years old with active or convalescent COVID-19.

CDR3 DNA sequence: TGCGCCAGCAGCTTGGACCAAAATGGCGGCTACACCTTC. Encoded protein: CASSLDQNGGYTF. The chain has TRBV5-1 and TRBJ1-2; D unclear. The germline V gene encodes CDR1 SGHRS and CDR2 YFSETQ. Deletions cut 0 bases from V and 8 bases from J, with 11 bases between. This CDR3 has 13 amino acids.